This T cell receptor beta chain was documented in a study of T cell responses to AZD1222 COVID-19 vaccine. Overall study findings and caveats: Possibly, clonal diversity was underestimated; donors were largely white British and included more females. Seropositive status at baseline applied to only 5 to 7 AZD1222 recipients. No repertoire was sampled before or during the peak T cell response, only after it.

The protocol was immunoSEQ multiplex PCR, while the TCRdb copy is restricted to in-frame clones and leaves out a portion. The data show 85,000 to 100,000 clones, about nine tenths seen once. This clone was seen a single time. The antigen is not known. V lost 0 bases, J lost 3 bases, and 4 bases stayed unmatched. CDR1 is SGHTA, CDR2 FQGTGA, per germline. The CDR3 runs to 15 residues. The chain employs TRBV7-3 and TRBJ1-2, with 7 bases aligning to TRBD1. The source of this sequence is an adult in good health. Sequenced here: peripheral blood, sampled on day 0 of AZD1222 vaccination. The CDR3, as DNA: TGTGCCAGCAGCTTAACGGGGACAGATTACTATGGCTACACCTTC. This codes for CASSLTGTDYYGYTF.